Listed below are T cell receptor beta chains from one sample, sequenced in a study of blood T cell repertoires in COVID-19. TCRdb's table, derived via immunoSEQ multiplex PCR, lists solely in-frame clones and lacks some. The sample holds approximately 110,000 clones; roughly 80% are singletons and the top ten take less than 25%. Input material: peripheral blood. Source of these receptors: a man aged 70 or older with active or convalescent COVID-19. Both conserved end residues are part of each CDR3. A D gene is named only where the DNA matches it firmly. Clone size is not always given. Where it is, it says once, few, many or a class for expanded clones.

>TRBV2|TRBJ2-3|TRBD2|once
CASSGTSGRLGDTQYF
TGTGCCAGCAGTGGGACTAGCGGGAGGTTGGGAGATACGCAGTATTTT
>TRBV5-8|TRBJ1-4|TRBD1|.
CASSAGTVWGKLFF
TGTGCCAGCAGCGCCGGGACAGTATGGGGAAAACTGTTTTTT
>TRBV5-4|TRBJ2-7|TRBD1|.
CASSLNGDRGYF
TGTGCCAGCAGTCTAAATGGGGACAGGGGGTACTTC
>TRBV7-3|TRBJ1-6|.|.
CASSLLADNSPLHF
TGTGCCAGCAGCTTACTGGCGGATAATTCACCCCTCCACTTT
>TRBV19|TRBJ2-3|TRBD2|.
CASSKHSLRTSGYTDTQYF
TGTGCCAGTAGTAAACATTCTCTCCGGACTAGCGGGTACACAGATACGCAGTATTTT
>TRBV2|TRBJ2-2|.|.
CASSGQGGTGELFF
TGTGCCAGCAGCGGACAGGGAGGGACCGGGGAGCTGTTTTTT
>TRBV27|TRBJ1-2|.|.
CASSLSQGNYGYTF
TGTGCCAGCAGTTTATCCCAGGGGAACTATGGCTACACCTTC
>TRBV5-1|TRBJ2-2|TRBD2|.
CASSPSGRETGELFF
TGCGCCAGCAGTCCTAGCGGGAGGGAAACCGGGGAGCTGTTTTTT
>TRBV19|TRBJ1-2|.|.
CASSLMGAANYGYTF
TGTGCCAGTTCCCTAATGGGGGCGGCGAACTATGGCTACACCTTC
>TRBV9|TRBJ2-7|.|.
CASSFRWGETYEQYF
TGTGCCAGCAGCTTCCGCTGGGGAGAAACCTACGAGCAGTACTTC
>TRBV5-1|TRBJ1-2|.|.
CASSLLLSGYGYTF
TGCGCCAGCAGCTTGCTATTGAGCGGCTATGGCTACACCTTC
>TRBV7-9|TRBJ1-1|.|.
CASSLASSDTEAFF
TGTGCCAGCAGCTTAGCATCGTCGGACACTGAAGCTTTCTTT
>TRBV2|TRBJ1-2|.|.
CASSATGYGYTF
TGTGCCAGCAGTGCAACAGGCTATGGCTACACCTTC
>TRBV23-1|TRBJ2-3|.|.
CASILNSEGSTDTQYF
TGCGCCAGCATTCTAAATAGCGAGGGTAGCACAGATACGCAGTATTTT
>TRBV21-1|TRBJ2-6|.|.
CASSKEKGQGGSGANVLTF
TGTGCCAGCAGCAAAGAAAAGGGACAGGGGGGCTCTGGGGCCAACGTCCTGACTTTC
>TRBV12-5|TRBJ2-7|.|.
CASGLVLADTYEQYF
TGTGCTAGTGGTTTGGTACTAGCTGATACCTACGAGCAGTACTTC
>TRBV28|TRBJ1-5|.|.
CASSLLDSTFNQPQHF
TGTGCCAGCAGTTTACTTGACAGCACCTTCAATCAGCCCCAGCATTTT
>TRBV28|TRBJ1-5|TRBD1|.
CASSSGTGGVQPQHF
TGTGCCAGCAGCTCAGGGACAGGGGGCGTTCAGCCCCAGCATTTT
>TRBV7-3|TRBJ2-5|TRBD1|.
CASSLVGDRGRGETQYF
TGTGCCAGCAGCTTGGTAGGGGACAGGGGTAGGGGAGAGACCCAGTACTTC
>TRBV18|TRBJ1-1|TRBD1|.
CASSYMTGTNTEAFF
TGTGCCAGCTCATACATGACAGGGACGAACACTGAAGCTTTCTTT
>TRBV5-4|TRBJ2-3|TRBD2|.
CASSLRLAGSTDTQYF
TGTGCCAGCAGCTTGAGACTAGCGGGAAGCACAGATACGCAGTATTTT
>TRBV5-1|TRBJ2-5|.|.
CASSFAGETQYF
TGCGCCAGCAGCTTCGCGGGAGAGACCCAGTACTTC
>TRBV5-1|TRBJ2-7|TRBD1|.
CASHKPGQGPYEQYF
TGCGCCAGCCACAAGCCGGGACAGGGTCCCTACGAGCAGTACTTC
>TRBV6-1|TRBJ2-7|.|.
CASSERLPGLTSSYEQYF
TGTGCCAGCAGTGAACGGTTGCCGGGACTGACGAGCTCCTACGAGCAGTACTTC
>TRBV28|TRBJ2-5|TRBD1|.
CASSIGQGVQETQYF
TGTGCCAGCAGTATCGGACAGGGGGTTCAAGAGACCCAGTACTTC
>TRBV3-1/TRBV3-2|TRBJ2-1|.|.
CASSRRDFEQFF
TGTGCCAGCAGCCGACGGGACTTTGAGCAGTTCTTC
>TRBV5-1|TRBJ2-1|.|.
CASSLEGGSYNEQFF
TGCGCCAGCAGCTTGGAGGGAGGCTCCTACAATGAGCAGTTCTTC
>TRBV28|TRBJ2-1|TRBD2|once
CATTLGGGGNYNEQFF
TGTGCCACCACCCTCGGCGGGGGGGGCAACTACAATGAGCAGTTCTTC
>TRBV7-2|TRBJ1-1|TRBD1|.
CASSPRQGLNTEAFF
TGTGCCAGCAGTCCCCGACAGGGATTGAACACTGAAGCTTTCTTT
>TRBV5-8|TRBJ1-5|.|few
CASSLSNLNQPQHF
TGTGCCAGCAGCTTGAGCAACCTCAATCAGCCCCAGCATTTT